A selection of T cell receptor beta chains follows, all from one sample in a study of blood T cell repertoires in COVID-19. Clones were sequenced by immunoSEQ multiplex PCR, and TCRdb holds only the in-frame ones, with some missing. The sample shows tens of thousands of clones, almost 85% of them seen only once. Sequenced: peripheral blood. These receptors originate from a human donor in a cohort sampled during active COVID-19. Each CDR3 is given with its conserved first and last residue. A D gene is named only where the DNA matches it firmly. Clone size is shown for a subset of rows, as once, few, many or a class of expanded clone.

V	size	J	D	CDR3	DNA
TRBV5-1	.	TRBJ2-3	TRBD2	CASSGVAIAGADTQYF	TGCGCCAGCAGCGGGGTGGCGATAGCGGGGGCAGATACGCAGTATTTT
TRBV6-2/TRBV6-3	.	TRBJ1-4	TRBD1	CASSLPGTAKEKLFF	TGTGCCAGCAGTTTACCTGGGACAGCCAAGGAAAAACTGTTTTTT
TRBV5-4	.	TRBJ1-2	.	CASSLVGGRAYGYTF	TGTGCCAGCAGCTTGGTGGGCGGGCGGGCCTATGGCTACACCTTC
TRBV2	.	TRBJ2-1	TRBD2	CASSEYSGSSYNEQFF	TGTGCCAGCAGTGAATATAGCGGGTCCTCCTACAATGAGCAGTTCTTC
TRBV11-3	.	TRBJ2-5	TRBD2	CASSHGRGVQETQYF	TGTGCCAGCAGCCATGGGCGGGGGGTTCAAGAGACCCAGTACTTC
TRBV2	.	TRBJ1-2	.	CASRIDGGSYGYTF	TGTGCCAGCAGAATTGACGGGGGGAGCTATGGCTACACCTTC
TRBV7-9	.	TRBJ1-3	.	CASSFSDTNSGNTIYF	TGTGCCAGCAGCTTTTCGGACACGAACTCTGGAAACACCATATATTTT
TRBV19	few	TRBJ2-5	TRBD1	CASTRQGARGETQYF	TGTGCCAGTACCCGACAGGGGGCTCGTGGTGAGACCCAGTACTTC
TRBV21-1	.	TRBJ1-4	.	CASPGGSEKLFF	TGTGCCTCCCCGGGGGGGAGTGAAAAACTGTTTTTT
TRBV5-1	.	TRBJ1-1	.	CASSLAGGNTEAFF	TGCGCCAGCAGCTTGGCCGGAGGGAACACTGAAGCTTTCTTT
TRBV11-1	many	TRBJ2-1	.	CASSSRGNEQFF	TGTGCCAGCAGCTCCAGGGGTAATGAGCAGTTCTTC
TRBV5-6	.	TRBJ2-1	TRBD2	CASSLGGLAGYNEQFF	TGTGCCAGCAGCTTGGGGGGACTAGCGGGATACAATGAGCAGTTCTTC
TRBV18	.	TRBJ2-1	.	CASSPPSGESYNEQFF	TGTGCCAGCTCACCACCGTCCGGTGAGTCCTACAATGAGCAGTTCTTC
TRBV7-8	.	TRBJ1-6	TRBD1	CASSSGTGTGSPLHF	TGTGCCAGCAGCTCCGGGACAGGGACAGGTTCACCCCTCCACTTT
TRBV7-3	.	TRBJ1-2	.	CASSLSKDSNYGYTF	TGTGCCAGCAGCTTATCGAAGGACAGTAACTATGGCTACACCTTC
TRBV16	.	TRBJ1-5	.	CASSHADTGSNQPQHF	TGTGCCAGCAGCCACGCGGACACTGGAAGCAATCAGCCCCAGCATTTT
TRBV3-1/TRBV3-2	.	TRBJ2-2	.	CASSSSGTNTGELFF	TGTGCCAGCAGCTCCTCCGGGACTAACACCGGGGAGCTGTTTTTT
TRBV10-2	.	TRBJ1-5	TRBD1	CASSASRQGGAQHF	TGCGCCAGCAGTGCTTCCCGACAGGGAGGTGCCCAGCATTTT
TRBV4-1	.	TRBJ2-7	TRBD1	CASSSRTGTYEQYF	TGCGCCAGCAGCTCGAGGACAGGGACCTACGAGCAGTACTTC
TRBV6-5	.	TRBJ1-2	.	CASSYSSQGDYGYTF	TGTGCCAGCAGTTACTCGAGTCAGGGCGATTATGGCTACACCTTC
TRBV30	.	TRBJ1-1	.	CAWNPNAGGRVTEAFF	TGTGCCTGGAACCCAAACGCGGGGGGGCGGGTGACTGAAGCTTTCTTT
TRBV21-1	.	TRBJ2-3	.	CASSTRLAADTQYF	TGTGCCAGCAGCACCAGACTAGCTGCAGATACGCAGTATTTT
TRBV7-2	.	TRBJ2-7	TRBD1	CASSLGSGQGTYEQYF	TGTGCCAGCAGCTTAGGATCTGGACAGGGAACCTACGAGCAGTACTTC
TRBV6-1	.	TRBJ2-1	TRBD2	CASSERVGGDIYNEQFF	TGTGCCAGCAGTGAAAGGGTTGGGGGGGATATCTACAATGAGCAGTTCTTC
TRBV19	.	TRBJ2-7	.	CASSIDPLKRTYEQYF	TGTGCCAGTAGTATAGACCCCCTCAAGAGGACCTACGAGCAGTACTTC
TRBV5-6	.	TRBJ2-7	.	CASSRNRDEQYF	TGTGCCAGCAGCCGTAACAGGGACGAGCAGTACTTC
TRBV7-6	once	TRBJ2-7	TRBD2	CASSLGSGTSGRPYEQYF	TGTGCCAGCAGCTTAGGGTCCGGGACTAGCGGGAGACCCTACGAGCAGTACTTC
TRBV7-3	many	TRBJ2-6	TRBD2	CASSFSGGRSGANVLTF	TGTGCCAGCAGCTTTAGCGGGGGACGCTCTGGGGCCAACGTCCTGACTTTC
TRBV19	.	TRBJ2-1	.	CASSPSDEQFF	TGTGCCAGTAGTCCTAGCGATGAGCAGTTCTTC
TRBV15	.	TRBJ2-7	TRBD1	CATSRAGQGYEQYF	TGTGCCACCAGCAGAGCGGGACAGGGCTACGAGCAGTACTTC
TRBV5-1	.	TRBJ2-5	TRBD1	CASSREGGRETQYF	TGCGCCAGCAGCCGCGAAGGGGGCCGAGAGACCCAGTACTTC
TRBV3-1/TRBV3-2	.	TRBJ1-3	TRBD1	CASRDRGISGNTIYF	TGTGCCTCACGGGACAGGGGGATCTCTGGAAACACCATATATTTT
TRBV29-1	.	TRBJ2-2	.	CSVRPGANTGELFF	TGCAGCGTCCGACCAGGGGCCAACACCGGGGAGCTGTTTTTT
TRBV29-1	once	TRBJ2-2	.	CSVGGTRSGELFF	TGCAGCGTTGGGGGAACTAGATCCGGGGAGCTGTTTTTT
TRBV7-2	.	TRBJ2-7	.	CASSLLTTEQYF	TGTGCCAGCAGCTTACTCACTACCGAGCAGTACTTC
TRBV7-9	.	TRBJ2-7	.	CASSSRQLAYEQYF	TGTGCCAGCAGCTCACGACAATTGGCCTACGAGCAGTACTTC
TRBV24-1	.	TRBJ2-2	TRBD2	CATSDVSGEILTGELFF	TGTGCCACCAGTGACGTTAGCGGGGAGATACTAACCGGGGAGCTGTTTTTT
TRBV6-2/TRBV6-3	.	TRBJ2-5	TRBD1	CASSKGRGRETQYF	TGTGCCAGCAGTAAAGGCAGGGGGCGAGAGACCCAGTACTTC
TRBV18	once	TRBJ2-3	TRBD2	CASSEGTSGGVDTQYF	TGTGCCAGCTCAGAGGGGACTAGCGGGGGAGTGGATACGCAGTATTTT
TRBV7-3	.	TRBJ2-7	TRBD1	CASSLGQGTYEQYF	TGTGCCAGCAGCCTCGGACAGGGAACCTACGAGCAGTACTTC
TRBV5-1	.	TRBJ1-1	TRBD1	CASSLATGERAFF	TGCGCCAGCAGCCTTGCCACAGGGGAGCGAGCTTTCTTT
TRBV6-5	.	TRBJ1-1	.	CASSYGTKNTEAFF	TGTGCCAGCAGTTATGGGACAAAGAACACTGAAGCTTTCTTT
TRBV6-2/TRBV6-3	few	TRBJ1-1	.	CASSYFPRTEAFF	TGTGCCAGCAGTTACTTCCCCCGCACTGAAGCTTTCTTT
TRBV5-1	.	TRBJ2-7	TRBD2	CASSFGGGDSYEQYF	TGCGCCAGCAGCTTCGGCGGGGGGGACTCCTACGAGCAGTACTTC
TRBV27	.	TRBJ1-1	TRBD1	CASLGQGTSNSEAFF	TGTGCCAGCCTTGGACAGGGGACATCGAACAGTGAAGCTTTCTTT
TRBV7-3	.	TRBJ2-3	TRBD2	CASSLFGGAGFGTDTQYF	TGTGCCAGCAGCTTATTCGGGGGGGCCGGGTTTGGCACAGATACGCAGTATTTT
TRBV9	.	TRBJ1-2	TRBD1	CASSVERTGGNYGYTF	TGTGCCAGCAGCGTTGAAAGGACAGGGGGGAACTATGGCTACACCTTC